The rows below give T cell receptor beta chains drawn from one sample of a study of T-cell reconstitution after alpha-beta-depleted transplantation in children. TCRdb analysed the PCR reads with MiXCR anew, one entry per CDR3 protein. Among 490,000 or so distinct CDR3 sequences listed, around 13% were seen once. The starting material was PBMCs from the stem cell graft donor, obtained from the stem cell graft. The receptors originated from a human donor who donated a stem cell graft to a child with combined immunodeficiency. Both conserved end residues are part of each CDR3. A D gene is named only where the DNA matches it firmly. The size entry is marked missing in some rows and otherwise reads once, few, many or a size class.

clone size,D gene,J gene,V gene,CDR3 DNA,CDR3 protein
NA,NA,TRBJ2-7,TRBV11-3,TGTGCCAGCAGCTTAGTTTCTAGCTGGGACAACGAGCAGTACTTC,CASSLVSSWDNEQYF
few,NA,TRBJ2-7,TRBV9,TGTGCCAGCAGCTCCTCTCTAGCTGAGGAGCAGTACTTC,CASSSSLAEEQYF
few,NA,TRBJ2-4,TRBV7-9,TGTGCCAGCATTCCTCTAGCCAAAAACATTCAGTACTTC,CASIPLAKNIQYF
NA,NA,TRBJ2-6,TRBV6-5,TGTGCCAGCAGTTACAGGGTAGTCTTAATAGAGCCTGGGGCCAACGTCCTGACTTTC,CASSYRVVLIEPGANVLTF
NA,TRBD1,TRBJ1-1,TRBV7-9,TGTGCCAGCAGCTTCAGGGACAGGGGAGGCACTGAAGCTTTCTTT,CASSFRDRGGTEAFF
NA,TRBD2,TRBJ2-1,TRBV6-2/TRBV6-3,TGTGCCAGCAGTGCCGGGACTAGTAAGCAGTTCTTC,CASSAGTSKQFF
many,NA,TRBJ1-4,TRBV4-2,TGTGCCAGCAGCCAAGAAGAGGTGCAGATCTCCGAAAAACTGTTTTTT,CASSQEEVQISEKLFF
few,NA,TRBJ2-7,TRBV5-1,TGCGCCAGCAGCTGGGGGCCTTCGTCCTACGAGCAGTACTTC,CASSWGPSSYEQYF
NA,NA,TRBJ2-3,TRBV12-3/TRBV12-4,TGTGCCAGCACCCCTGTGGGACTCCCGAATCCCACAGATACGCGGTATTTT,CASTPVGLPNPTDTRYF
NA,NA,TRBJ2-5,TRBV10-3,TGTGCCATCAGTGTATCCCCGGGGGAGGAGACCCAGTACTTC,CAISVSPGEETQYF
many,TRBD2,TRBJ2-7,TRBV11-2,TGTGCCAGCAGCTTAACTAGCGGGAGGTGGTACTTC,CASSLTSGRWYF
NA,TRBD2,TRBJ2-1,TRBV24-1,TGTGCCACCAGTGACGTGGGCGGGGGGGCAGTTTACAATGAGCAGTTCTTC,CATSDVGGGAVYNEQFF
many,TRBD1,TRBJ1-2,TRBV5-6,TGTGCCAGCAGCCGAGTAGAACCGCACAGGGGCGGCTACACCTTC,CASSRVEPHRGGYTF
NA,NA,TRBJ2-5,TRBV4-1,TGCGCCAGCAGCCAAGATTGGGTGCGACAAGAGACCCAGTACTTC,CASSQDWVRQETQYF
few,TRBD2,TRBJ2-1,TRBV14,TGTGCCAGCAGCCTAGTAGCGGGATGGAACTACAATGAGCAGTTCTTC,CASSLVAGWNYNEQFF
many,NA,TRBJ2-2,TRBV5-1,TGCGCCGCAGGGCCTACCGACACCGGGGAGCTGTTTTTT,CAAGPTDTGELFF
NA,TRBD2,TRBJ2-3,TRBV11-1,TGTGCCAGCAGTCCGGACCTAGCGGGAGGCACAGATACGCAGTATTTT,CASSPDLAGGTDTQYF
few,TRBD1,TRBJ1-2,TRBV6-5,TGTGCCAGCAGTCAGGACAGGGGATTTTCAGGCTACACCTTC,CASSQDRGFSGYTF
once,TRBD2,TRBJ2-7,TRBV12-3/TRBV12-4,TGTGCCAGCAGGCCCGGGACTACATACGAGCAGTACTTC,CASRPGTTYEQYF
many,NA,TRBJ2-1,TRBV25-1,TGTGCCAGCAGTGATCCTCCGATCCAGTTCTTC,CASSDPPIQFF
NA,NA,TRBJ1-2,TRBV11-2,TGTGCCAGCAGCTTGGCCGGGGGGGTGAACGGCTACACCTTC,CASSLAGGVNGYTF
few,TRBD1,TRBJ1-4,TRBV6-1,TGTGCCAGCCGACTAATGACAGGGGATTATGAAAAACTGTTTTTT,CASRLMTGDYEKLFF
NA,TRBD1,TRBJ1-1,TRBV5-5,TGTGCCAGCAGCGTCGGGACAGGGGGACTGAACACTGAAGCTTTCTTT,CASSVGTGGLNTEAFF
many,NA,TRBJ1-1,TRBV5-1,TGCGCCAGCAGCCTTGGGTCTCTCCTGCCCAACACTGAAGCTTTCTTT,CASSLGSLLPNTEAFF
NA,NA,TRBJ2-5,TRBV29-1,TGCAGCGCCGGCCGGGGCGAAGAGACCCAGTACTTC,CSAGRGEETQYF
once,NA,TRBJ1-2,TRBV7-2,TGTGCCAGCAGCTTATCAGGCAGTAGAGACTATGGCTACACCTTC,CASSLSGSRDYGYTF
NA,TRBD2,TRBJ2-5,TRBV20-1,TGCAGTGCTAGCCCTAGCGGGAGGGCCCAAGAGACCCAGTACTTC,CSASPSGRAQETQYF
NA,TRBD2,TRBJ2-3,TRBV7-3,TGTGCCAGCAGCCTTTCAGGACTAGCGTCAGATACGCAGTATTTT,CASSLSGLASDTQYF
many,NA,TRBJ2-1,TRBV6-2/TRBV6-3,TGTGCCAGCAGCGCATGGAACAATGAGCAGTTCTTC,CASSAWNNEQFF
NA,TRBD2,TRBJ2-2,TRBV12-3/TRBV12-4,TGTACCAGCAGTTTGCCCAGGGGACTAGCGGGAGGGAACACCGGGGAGCTGTTTTTT,CTSSLPRGLAGGNTGELFF
many,NA,TRBJ2-7,TRBV4-3,TGCGCCAGCAGCCAAGGGATCGGTAGCTCCTACGAGCAGTACTTC,CASSQGIGSSYEQYF
few,TRBD2,TRBJ2-1,TRBV5-1,TGCGCCAGCAGCTTTGGTCCGCGGGAGGGGGCCAATGAGCAGTTCTTC,CASSFGPREGANEQFF
few,TRBD1,TRBJ1-1,TRBV20-1,TGCAGTGCTCCCGACAGGGGATTGGGTGAAGCTTTCTTT,CSAPDRGLGEAFF
NA,TRBD1,TRBJ1-5,TRBV30,TGTGCCTGGAGTAGGGGACAGGGGTTCCTTTATCAGCCCCAGCATTTT,CAWSRGQGFLYQPQHF
NA,NA,TRBJ2-7,TRBV20-1,TGCAGTGCTAGAGATCGCCGACATTACTACGAGCAGTACTTC,CSARDRRHYYEQYF
many,NA,TRBJ1-6,TRBV12-3/TRBV12-4,TGTGCCAGCAGTTTTGCAGCCTCCTATAATTCACCCCTCCACTTT,CASSFAASYNSPLHF
NA,NA,TRBJ1-3,TRBV2,TGTGCCAGCAGTGAAGCTGGGGTCTCTGGAAACACCATATATTTT,CASSEAGVSGNTIYF
NA,NA,TRBJ2-7,TRBV18,TGTGCCAGCTCGCGACGGGGGTTCAACTACGAGCAGTACTTC,CASSRRGFNYEQYF
NA,NA,TRBJ1-5,TRBV12-3/TRBV12-4,TGTGCCCTCAGTTTTCATCCCAATCAGCCCCAGCATTTT,CALSFHPNQPQHF
many,NA,TRBJ1-1,TRBV20-1,TGCAGTGCTAACCGAATGAGACCAAAGTGGGGTTTCTTT,CSANRMRPKWGFF
few,NA,TRBJ2-5,TRBV7-9,TGTGCCACTCAGGGAGAAGGGGAGGCAGAGACCCAGTACTTC,CATQGEGEAETQYF
few,NA,TRBJ1-4,TRBV20-1,TGCAGTGCTCGGACAGCGGCGAATGAAAAACTGTTTTTT,CSARTAANEKLFF
NA,NA,TRBJ2-1,TRBV5-6,TGTGCCAGCAGCTTGTTAGATCCCTACAATGAGCAGTTCTTC,CASSLLDPYNEQFF
few,NA,TRBJ1-1,TRBV7-2,TGTGCCAGCAGACCCACTCGGGGCGGTAGCACTGAAGCTTTCTTT,CASRPTRGGSTEAFF
few,NA,TRBJ2-7,TRBV7-8,TGTGCCAGCAGCTCCCCGTGGTTAGGTCGCGAGCAGTACTTC,CASSSPWLGREQYF
few,NA,TRBJ1-2,TRBV7-8,TGTGCCAGCAGCTTGATACAGCTTAACTATGGCTACACCTTC,CASSLIQLNYGYTF
few,NA,TRBJ1-1,TRBV11-2,TGTGCCAGCAGCTTCAAGGGGGGCACTGAAGCTTTCTTT,CASSFKGGTEAFF
NA,NA,TRBJ2-1,TRBV28,TGTGCCAGCGGCATTTCGCGGATGATAGGATTACGGAATGAGCAGTTCTTC,CASGISRMIGLRNEQFF
many,NA,TRBJ2-2,TRBV5-1,TGCGCCAGCAGCCTAAGACAGGACAACACCGGGGAGCTGTTTTTT,CASSLRQDNTGELFF
few,TRBD1,TRBJ2-1,TRBV27,TGTGCCAGCAGTTTAGACAGGGCTGAGCAGTTCTTC,CASSLDRAEQFF
many,NA,TRBJ2-7,TRBV20-1,TGCAGTGCTAGCAGCGGAAGCTCCTACGAGCAGTACTTC,CSASSGSSYEQYF
NA,NA,TRBJ1-2,TRBV18,TGTGCCAGCTCACCCACGGGATTAGGGTCCTATGGCTACACCTTC,CASSPTGLGSYGYTF
few,TRBD2,TRBJ2-2,TRBV9,TGTGCCAGCAGCGTAGGAGGTAGCGGGGCGAACACCGGGGAGCTGTTTTTT,CASSVGGSGANTGELFF
few,NA,TRBJ1-1,TRBV7-2,TGTGCCAGCAGCCCAAGGCACACTGAAGCTTTCTTT,CASSPRHTEAFF
many,NA,TRBJ2-3,TRBV20-1,TGCAGTGCTAGAGCCGTCAATACGCAGTATTTT,CSARAVNTQYF
NA,NA,TRBJ2-7,TRBV3-1,TGTGCCAGCAGCCAAGATCGGATGGCAGGTATTACGTCCTACGAGCAGTACTTC,CASSQDRMAGITSYEQYF